This is a list of T cell receptor beta chains from one sample in a study of T and B cells in COVID-19 patients. Using its own MiXCR run on the multiplex PCR reads, TCRdb lists one record per CDR3 protein. The sample contains some 10,000 distinct CDR3 sequences, roughly 31% of which appear only once. Input material: blood. These receptors came from a human donor with active COVID-19. Each CDR3 is given with its conserved first and last residue. Each record gives: V gene, J gene, D gene, clone size, CDR3 protein, CDR3 DNA. The D gene is left open where the match is weak. Expanded clones get a size class; other rows say once, few or many, or leave the size out.

V: TRBV20-1; J: TRBJ2-5; D: TRBD2; size: -; CDR3: CSATPLSGGQDETQYF; DNA: TGCAGTGCTACCCCTCTCTCGGGGGGGCAGGACGAGACCCAGTACTTC
V: TRBV5-6; J: TRBJ2-2; D: -; size: medium-sized; CDR3: CASSPTGLTGELFF; DNA: TGTGCCAGCAGCCCAACAGGTCTGACCGGGGAGCTGTTTTTT
V: TRBV6-2/TRBV6-3; J: TRBJ2-3; D: -; size: -; CDR3: CASSYSTWGVTDTQYF; DNA: TGTGCCAGCAGTTACTCGACGTGGGGGGTCACAGATACGCAGTATTTT
V: TRBV6-1; J: TRBJ2-1; D: TRBD2; size: -; CDR3: CASSHLAGGLGSYNEQFF; DNA: TGTGCCAGCAGTCACCTAGCGGGGGGCCTGGGGTCCTACAATGAGCAGTTCTTC
V: TRBV5-6; J: TRBJ2-1; D: -; size: -; CDR3: CASSLGGVNEQFF; DNA: TGTGCCAGCAGCTTGGGAGGGGTAAATGAGCAGTTCTTC
V: TRBV30; J: TRBJ1-1; D: TRBD1; size: -; CDR3: CAWSGQGGRTEAFF; DNA: TGTGCCTGGAGTGGTCAGGGGGGCCGGACTGAAGCTTTCTTT
V: TRBV11-1; J: TRBJ2-2; D: TRBD2; size: medium-sized; CDR3: CASSWERGGFGELFF; DNA: TGTGCCAGCAGCTGGGAGCGGGGGGGCTTCGGGGAGCTGTTTTTT
V: TRBV5-4; J: TRBJ2-3; D: -; size: -; CDR3: CASRPPGRDSGSTDTQYF; DNA: TGTGCCAGCAGACCCCCCGGTCGGGACTCAGGTAGCACAGATACGCAGTATTTT
V: TRBV19; J: TRBJ1-5; D: -; size: -; CDR3: CASSDEGGDPPVLSNQPQHF; DNA: TGTGCCAGTAGTGACGAGGGTGGGGACCCCCCCGTTCTTAGCAATCAGCCCCAGCATTTT
V: TRBV7-9; J: TRBJ2-1; D: TRBD2; size: -; CDR3: CASSFRTSGHNEQFF; DNA: TGTGCCAGCAGCTTCCGGACTAGCGGCCACAATGAGCAGTTCTTC
V: TRBV6-1; J: TRBJ2-7; D: -; size: -; CDR3: CASSVEADYEQYF; DNA: TGTGCCAGCAGTGTGGAAGCGGACTACGAGCAGTACTTC
V: TRBV20-1; J: TRBJ2-7; D: -; size: few; CDR3: CSVGHEQYF; DNA: TGCAGTGTAGGCCACGAGCAGTACTTC
V: TRBV6-1; J: TRBJ1-4; D: TRBD1; size: -; CDR3: CASKTGAENEKLFF; DNA: TGTGCCAGCAAGACAGGGGCGGAAAATGAAAAACTGTTTTTT
V: TRBV5-1; J: TRBJ2-2; D: -; size: -; CDR3: CASSPSQGGTGELFF; DNA: TGCGCCAGCAGCCCATCCCAGGGGGGCACCGGGGAGCTGTTTTTT
V: TRBV5-1; J: TRBJ1-4; D: -; size: -; CDR3: CASSLGTANPPNEKLFF; DNA: TGCGCCAGCAGCTTGGGTACAGCGAATCCCCCGAACGAAAAACTGTTTTTT
V: TRBV19; J: TRBJ1-6; D: TRBD1; size: medium-sized; CDR3: CASSGQGLSNSPLHF; DNA: TGTGCCAGTAGTGGACAGGGATTATCCAATTCACCCCTCCACTTT
V: TRBV20-1; J: TRBJ2-5; D: -; size: -; CDR3: CSANRQGGSETQYF; DNA: TGCAGTGCTAACAGACAGGGAGGGAGCGAGACCCAGTACTTC